These T cell receptor beta chains were read from a single sample in a study of cytomegalovirus exposure and HLA in healthy donors. Data came from immunoSEQ multiplex PCR; TCRdb stores just in-frame clones and leaves some out. Of 95,000 to 150,000 clones detected, 70% to 90% appear once; the ten largest clones hold 1.5% to 2%. Source material: PBMCs. The receptors stem from a young woman in good health and CMV-seronegative. The CDR3 runs from the conserved cysteine through the conserved F or W. A D gene is named only where the DNA matches it firmly. Not all rows give a size; the values are once, few, many and, for expanded clones, a class.

>TRBD2|TRBV7-3|once|TRBJ2-3
TGTGCCAGCAGCTTAGAGGCTAGCGGGGCAGCAGATACGCAGTATTTT
CASSLEASGAADTQYF
>.|TRBV9|.|TRBJ1-2
TGTGCCAGCAGCCCCCAACTGTCTCTAGGCTATGGCTACACCTTC
CASSPQLSLGYGYTF
>TRBD1|TRBV6-1|.|TRBJ2-1
TGTGCCAGCAGGAGAGGGCAGGGGGCGAATGAGCAGTTCTTC
CASRRGQGANEQFF
>TRBD1|TRBV5-1|.|TRBJ2-7
TGCGCCAGCAGCTTCGGGACAGGGGGCAGCTACGAGCAGTACTTC
CASSFGTGGSYEQYF
>.|TRBV4-2|.|TRBJ2-3
TGTGCCAGCAGCCAAGACTACGCTAGCTTACGCACAGATACGCAGTATTTT
CASSQDYASLRTDTQYF
>TRBD2|TRBV5-5|.|TRBJ2-1
TGTGCCAGCAGCTTGGACCTCAGCGGGGGGGCCTGGGAGCAGTTCTTC
CASSLDLSGGAWEQFF
>.|TRBV18|.|TRBJ2-7
TGTGCCAGCTCACCACCCCAATTCGAGACCTACGAGCAGTACTTC
CASSPPQFETYEQYF
>.|TRBV27|.|TRBJ2-1
TGTGCCAGCAGTCTCGGGAAGTACAATGAGCAGTTCTTC
CASSLGKYNEQFF
>.|TRBV27|.|TRBJ2-1
TGTGCCAGCAGTTTATTCCAAACAGGGTCCCTGGACAATGAGCAGTTCTTC
CASSLFQTGSLDNEQFF
>TRBD2|TRBV5-1|.|TRBJ2-7
TGCGCCAGCAGCTTGCGGACTAGCGGGGGGTACGAGCAGTACTTC
CASSLRTSGGYEQYF
>.|TRBV27|.|TRBJ2-3
TGTGCCAGCAGACAACGCCCACGGGACTGGAGACTCACAGATACGCAGTATTTT
CASRQRPRDWRLTDTQYF
>.|TRBV5-1|.|TRBJ2-1
TGCGCCAGCAGCTTGGCTACCTCCTACAATGAGCAGTTCTTC
CASSLATSYNEQFF
>TRBD1|TRBV5-1|.|TRBJ2-3
TGCGCCAGCAGCCCGACAGGGGCCACAGATACGCAGTATTTT
CASSPTGATDTQYF
>TRBD2|TRBV19|.|TRBJ2-7
TGTGCCAGTAGTACGTGGACTAGCGGGGGCCACGAGCAGTACTTC
CASSTWTSGGHEQYF
>TRBD1|TRBV28|.|TRBJ1-5
TGTGCCAGCAGTTGGACAGGGGCTCTCAATCAGCCCCAGCATTTT
CASSWTGALNQPQHF
>.|TRBV6-5|.|TRBJ1-2
TGTGCCAGCAGTTACTCGCCAGGTCTCCCCTATGGCTACACCTTC
CASSYSPGLPYGYTF
>TRBD1|TRBV28|.|TRBJ2-2
TGTGCCAGCAGTTTAGGGACAGGGGGCATCACCGGGGAGCTGTTTTTT
CASSLGTGGITGELFF
>TRBD2|TRBV7-9|.|TRBJ2-1
TGTGCCAGCAGCTTAGAGGGGACTATCAATGAGCAGTTCTTC
CASSLEGTINEQFF
>TRBD2|TRBV28|.|TRBJ2-1
TGTGCCAGCAGTCTAGGGACTAGCGGGAGGGCTAATGAGCAGTTCTTC
CASSLGTSGRANEQFF
>TRBD2|TRBV4-3|.|TRBJ2-3
TGCGCCAGCAGCCAAGATCCGGGACTAGCGGGAGGCCAGGCAGATACGCAGTATTTT
CASSQDPGLAGGQADTQYF
>TRBD2|TRBV5-6|.|TRBJ2-1
TGTGCCAGCAGCGGGGGACTAGCGGGAGGTCTTGAGCAGTTCTTC
CASSGGLAGGLEQFF
>TRBD2|TRBV28|.|TRBJ2-5
TGTGCCAGCAGTTTAGGGGTAGCGGGAGGGCAAGAGACCCAGTACTTC
CASSLGVAGGQETQYF